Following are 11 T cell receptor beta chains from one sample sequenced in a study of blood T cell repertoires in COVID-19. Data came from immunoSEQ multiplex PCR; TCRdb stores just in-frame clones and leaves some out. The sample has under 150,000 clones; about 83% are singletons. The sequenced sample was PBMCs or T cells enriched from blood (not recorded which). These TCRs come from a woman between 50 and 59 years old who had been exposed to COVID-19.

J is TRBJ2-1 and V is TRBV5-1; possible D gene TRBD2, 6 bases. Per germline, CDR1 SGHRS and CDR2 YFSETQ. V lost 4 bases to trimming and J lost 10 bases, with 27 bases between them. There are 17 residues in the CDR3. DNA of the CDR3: TGCGCCAGCAGCCGAAACCCGAATAGCGGAGCTTCTTTGGAGCAGTTCTTC. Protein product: CASSRNPNSGASLEQFF.

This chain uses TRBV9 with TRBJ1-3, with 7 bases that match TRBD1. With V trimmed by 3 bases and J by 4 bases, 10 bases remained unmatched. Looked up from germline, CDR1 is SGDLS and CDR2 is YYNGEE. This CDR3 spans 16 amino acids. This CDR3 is CASSAGQGGTGNTIYF. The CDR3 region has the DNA TGTGCCAGCAGCGCGGGTCAAGGGGGCACAGGAAACACCATATATTTT.

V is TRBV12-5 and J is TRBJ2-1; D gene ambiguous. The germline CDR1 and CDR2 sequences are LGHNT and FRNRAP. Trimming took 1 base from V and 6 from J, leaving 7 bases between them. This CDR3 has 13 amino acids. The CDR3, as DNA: TGTGCTAGTGGTTTGGCGTTTAGCAATGAGCAGTTCTTC. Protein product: CASGLAFSNEQFF. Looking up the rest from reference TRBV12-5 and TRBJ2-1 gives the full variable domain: DARVTQTPRHKVTEMGQEVTMRCQPILGHNTVFWYRQTMMQGLELLAYFRNRAPLDDSGMPKDRFSAEMPDATLATLKIQPSEPRDSAVYFCASGLAFSNEQFFGPGTRLTVL.

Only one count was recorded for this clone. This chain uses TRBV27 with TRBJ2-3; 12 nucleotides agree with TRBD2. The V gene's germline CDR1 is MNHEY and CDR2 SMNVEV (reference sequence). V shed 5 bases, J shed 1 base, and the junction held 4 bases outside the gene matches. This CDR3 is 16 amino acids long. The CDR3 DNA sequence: TGTGCCAGCAGTGTGACTAGCGGGGGCCGCACAGATACGCAGTATTTT. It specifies CASSVTSGGRTDTQYF.

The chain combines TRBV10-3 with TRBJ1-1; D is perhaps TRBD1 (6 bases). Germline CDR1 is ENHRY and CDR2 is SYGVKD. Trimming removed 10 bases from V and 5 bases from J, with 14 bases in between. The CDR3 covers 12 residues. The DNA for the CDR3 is TGTGCCAGCACAGGGACGGGGACTGAAGCTTTCTTT. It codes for CASTGTGTEAFF.

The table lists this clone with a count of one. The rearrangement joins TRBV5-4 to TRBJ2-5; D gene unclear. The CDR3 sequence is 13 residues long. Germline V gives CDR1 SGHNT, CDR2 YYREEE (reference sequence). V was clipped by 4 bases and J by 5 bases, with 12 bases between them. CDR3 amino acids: CASSGDLMETQYF. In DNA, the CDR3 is TGTGCCAGCAGCGGTGACTTGATGGAGACCCAGTACTTC.

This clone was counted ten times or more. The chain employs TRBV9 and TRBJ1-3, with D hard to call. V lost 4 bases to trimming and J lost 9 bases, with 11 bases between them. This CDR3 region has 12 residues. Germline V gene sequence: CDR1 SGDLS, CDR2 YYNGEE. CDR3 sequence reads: CASSSHEATIYF. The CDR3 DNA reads TGTGCCAGCAGCAGCCATGAGGCCACCATATATTTT.

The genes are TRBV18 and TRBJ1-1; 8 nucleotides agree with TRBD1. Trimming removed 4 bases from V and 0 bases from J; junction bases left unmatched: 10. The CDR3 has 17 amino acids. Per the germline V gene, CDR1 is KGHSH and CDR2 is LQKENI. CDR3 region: CASSQRTGSTMNTEAFF. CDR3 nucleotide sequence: TGTGCCAGCTCACAGCGGACAGGGTCCACAATGAACACTGAAGCTTTCTTT.

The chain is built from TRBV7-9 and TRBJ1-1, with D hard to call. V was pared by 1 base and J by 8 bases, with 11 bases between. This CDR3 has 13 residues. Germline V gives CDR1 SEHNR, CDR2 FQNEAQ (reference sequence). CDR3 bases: TGTGCCAGCAGCTTAGAGAAGTCTAAGGAAGCTTTCTTT. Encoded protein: CASSLEKSKEAFF.

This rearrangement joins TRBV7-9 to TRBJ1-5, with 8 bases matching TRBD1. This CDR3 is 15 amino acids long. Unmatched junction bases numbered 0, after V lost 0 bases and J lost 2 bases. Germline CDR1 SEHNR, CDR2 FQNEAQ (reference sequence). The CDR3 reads CASSLAGQGNQPQHF. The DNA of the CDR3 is TGTGCCAGCAGCTTAGCGGGACAGGGCAATCAGCCCCAGCATTTT.

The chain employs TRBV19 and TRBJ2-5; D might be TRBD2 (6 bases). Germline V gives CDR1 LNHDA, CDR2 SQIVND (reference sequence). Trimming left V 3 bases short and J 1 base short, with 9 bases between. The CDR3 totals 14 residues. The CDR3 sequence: CASSMGGTQETQYF. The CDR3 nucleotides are TGTGCCAGTAGTATGGGCGGGACCCAAGAGACCCAGTACTTC.